Listed below are T cell receptor beta chains from one sample, sequenced in a study of CD8 T cells in ankylosing spondylitis. Using its own MiXCR run on the 5' RACE reads, TCRdb lists one record per CDR3 protein. Of 200,000 to 300,000 distinct CDR3 sequences in the sample, roughly 8.6% were seen once. The sequencing sample was made of blood, either unsorted or a sorted T cell fraction (not recorded which). These receptors all stem from a male donor with ankylosing spondylitis or in good health (not recorded which). Both conserved end residues are part of each CDR3.

j_gene	len	v_gene	CDR3aa
TRBJ2-1	11	TRBV3-1	CASPRGNEQFF
TRBJ1-1	14	TRBV18	CASSLTGPRTEAFF
TRBJ2-5	12	TRBV29-1	CSVVWGGETQYF
TRBJ1-6	16	TRBV2	CASSERSSSYNSPLHF
TRBJ1-6	14	TRBV12-3/TRBV12-4	CASSFLVTRSPLHF
TRBJ2-2	14	TRBV6-5	CASSYRGPGGELFF
TRBJ2-3	15	TRBV19	CASSMQRGGPNTQYF
TRBJ2-7	16	TRBV6-2/TRBV6-3	CASRYGTGDPSYEQYF
TRBJ2-7	11	TRBV12-3/TRBV12-4	CASSLGHEQYF
TRBJ1-1	15	TRBV5-5	CASSLEGQEYSEAFF
TRBJ2-1	17	TRBV4-3	CASSQDGSGGEGGEQFF
TRBJ1-1	14	TRBV6-1	CASSRDRGNTEAFF
TRBJ1-1	15	TRBV12-3/TRBV12-4	CASSGQNTGNTEAFF
TRBJ2-2	14	TRBV4-2	CASSPSGGAGELFF
TRBJ2-1	12	TRBV7-2	CASSLFLNEQFF
TRBJ2-3	13	TRBV6-5	CASSYNRADTQYF
TRBJ2-7	15	TRBV7-2	CASSSSPRQGYEQYF
TRBJ1-2	15	TRBV11-3	CASSLHVRANYGYTF
TRBJ2-1	15	TRBV7-3	CASSASGGGYNEQFF
TRBJ2-1	13	TRBV20-1	CSAHRQGRNEQFF
TRBJ2-5	15	TRBV12-3/TRBV12-4	CASSLGGGWQETQYF
TRBJ2-7	16	TRBV6-1	CASSDWPSGSNYEQYF
TRBJ2-2	16	TRBV28	CASSFPGQENTGELFF
TRBJ1-1	15	TRBV20-1	CSAPGEQGPNTEAFF
TRBJ2-2	16	TRBV4-3	CASSQDGGWGTGELFF
TRBJ2-1	14	TRBV12-3/TRBV12-4	CASSSSGRGNEQFF
TRBJ1-1	13	TRBV12-3/TRBV12-4	CASSFPGDTEAFF
TRBJ1-5	15	TRBV5-5	CASSLNRGVNQPQHF
TRBJ2-3	12	TRBV29-1	CSVGPYTDTQYF
TRBJ2-5	16	TRBV11-1	CASSFGAESQVETQYF
TRBJ1-1	16	TRBV7-2	CASSLAPGRGKREAFF
TRBJ1-6	17	TRBV20-1	CSALEHYRGSYNSPLHF
TRBJ2-7	12	TRBV29-1	CSVEEGAGEQYF
TRBJ1-6	13	TRBV7-9	CASSLVSDSPLHF
TRBJ2-7	14	TRBV20-1	CSARLAGVPHEQYF
TRBJ2-7	19	TRBV6-1	CASSPQGMTSRGMTYEQYF
TRBJ2-7	14	TRBV20-1	CSARRGQGAYEQYF
TRBJ1-1	12	TRBV29-1	CSVGHDDTEAFF
TRBJ2-3	14	TRBV6-1	CASSVNRAADTQYF
TRBJ1-2	12	TRBV6-2/TRBV6-3	CASSYGVPGYTF
TRBJ1-1	15	TRBV10-3	CAIRGTGVEGTEAFF
TRBJ1-4	15	TRBV28	CASSSEPGLNEKLFF
TRBJ2-3	13	TRBV20-1	CSARDSYTDTQYF